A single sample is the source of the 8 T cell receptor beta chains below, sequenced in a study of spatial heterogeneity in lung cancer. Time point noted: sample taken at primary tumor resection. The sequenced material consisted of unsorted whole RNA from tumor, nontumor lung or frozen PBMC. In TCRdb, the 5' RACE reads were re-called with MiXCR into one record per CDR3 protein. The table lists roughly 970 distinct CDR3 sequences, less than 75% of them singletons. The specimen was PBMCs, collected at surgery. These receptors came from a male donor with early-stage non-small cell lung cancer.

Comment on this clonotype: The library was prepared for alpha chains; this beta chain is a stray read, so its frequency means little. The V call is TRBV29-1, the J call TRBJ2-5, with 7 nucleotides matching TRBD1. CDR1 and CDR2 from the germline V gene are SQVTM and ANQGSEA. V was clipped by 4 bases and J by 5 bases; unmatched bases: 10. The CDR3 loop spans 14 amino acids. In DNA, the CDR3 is TGCAGCGTTGCGGGCACAGGGGTCCGGGAGACCCAGTACTTC. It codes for CSVAGTGVRETQYF.

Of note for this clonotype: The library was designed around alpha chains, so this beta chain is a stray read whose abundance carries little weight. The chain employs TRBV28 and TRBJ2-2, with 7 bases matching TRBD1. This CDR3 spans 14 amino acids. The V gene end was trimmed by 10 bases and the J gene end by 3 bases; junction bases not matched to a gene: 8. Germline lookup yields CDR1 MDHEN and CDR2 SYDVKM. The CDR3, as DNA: TGTGCCACCTCCGGCCAGGGGGACACCGGGGAGCTGTTTTTT. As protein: CATSGQGDTGELFF.

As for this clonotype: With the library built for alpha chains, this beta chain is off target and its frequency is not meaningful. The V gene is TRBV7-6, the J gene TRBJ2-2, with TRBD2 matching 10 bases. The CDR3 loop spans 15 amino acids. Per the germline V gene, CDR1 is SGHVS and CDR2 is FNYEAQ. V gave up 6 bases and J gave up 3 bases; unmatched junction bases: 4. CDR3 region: CASRSSGGDTGELFF. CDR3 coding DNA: TGTGCCAGCAGGTCTAGCGGGGGAGACACCGGGGAGCTGTTTTTT.

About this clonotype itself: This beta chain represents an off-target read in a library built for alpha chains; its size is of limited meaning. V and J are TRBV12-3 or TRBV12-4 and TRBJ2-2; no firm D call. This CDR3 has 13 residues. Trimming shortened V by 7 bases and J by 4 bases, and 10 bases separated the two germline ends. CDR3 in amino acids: CASINTFTGELFF. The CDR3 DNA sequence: TGTGCCAGCATTAACACCTTCACCGGGGAGCTGTTTTTT.

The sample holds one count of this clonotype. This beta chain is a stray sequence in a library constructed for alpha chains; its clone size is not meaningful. CDR3 bases: TGTGCCAGCAGCACCCGACAGGGACAAGAGACCCAGTACTTC. It translates to CASSTRQGQETQYF. The V call is TRBV7-2, the J call TRBJ2-5; 7 bases line up with TRBD1. The V segment lost 5 bases and the J segment 2 bases; nucleotides outside the gene matches: 5. The CDR3 loop spans 14 amino acids. Looked up from germline, CDR1 is SGHTA and CDR2 is FQGNSA.

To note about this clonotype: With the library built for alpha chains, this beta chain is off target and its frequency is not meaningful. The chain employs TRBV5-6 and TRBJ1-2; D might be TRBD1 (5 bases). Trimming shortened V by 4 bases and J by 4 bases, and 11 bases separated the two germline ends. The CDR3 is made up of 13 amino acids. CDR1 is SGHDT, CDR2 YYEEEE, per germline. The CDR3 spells CASSLPGLYGYTF. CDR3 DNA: TGTGCCAGCAGCCTACCGGGACTCTATGGCTACACCTTC. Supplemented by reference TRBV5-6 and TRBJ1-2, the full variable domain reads DAGVTQSPTHLIKTRGQQVTLRCSPKSGHDTVSWYQQALGQGPQFIFQYYEEEERQRGNFPDRFSGHQFPNYSSELNVNALLLGDSALYLCASSLPGLYGYTFGSGTRLTVV.

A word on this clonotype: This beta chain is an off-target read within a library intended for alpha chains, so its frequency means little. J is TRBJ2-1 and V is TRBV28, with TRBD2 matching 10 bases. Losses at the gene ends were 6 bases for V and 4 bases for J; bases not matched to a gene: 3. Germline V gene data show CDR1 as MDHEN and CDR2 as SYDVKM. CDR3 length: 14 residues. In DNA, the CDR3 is TGTGCCAGCAGCTGGACTAGCGGTTACAATGAGCAGTTCTTC. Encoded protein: CASSWTSGYNEQFF.

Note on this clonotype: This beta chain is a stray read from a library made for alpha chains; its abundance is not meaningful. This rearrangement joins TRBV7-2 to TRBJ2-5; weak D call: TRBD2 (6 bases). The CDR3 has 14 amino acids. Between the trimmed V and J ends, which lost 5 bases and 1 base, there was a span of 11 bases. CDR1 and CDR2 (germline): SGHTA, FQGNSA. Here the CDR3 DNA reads TGTGCCAGCAGCCGGTCCGGGGGCCAAGAGACCCAGTACTTC. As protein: CASSRSGGQETQYF.